The 19 T cell receptor beta chains given below trace back to one sample, sequenced in a study of blood T cell repertoires in COVID-19. Clones were read by immunoSEQ multiplex PCR, and TCRdb kept only the in-frame ones, dropping some. The data contain about 220,000 clones, around 82% of them singletons. The sample comprised peripheral blood. The receptors here all came from a woman aged 70 to 79 with acute or convalescent COVID-19.

The chain is built from TRBV6-1 and TRBJ2-6; 8 positions match TRBD2. V shed 2 bases and J 1 base; nucleotides not matched to a gene: 13. The CDR3 extends over 20 amino acids. In germline, CDR1 is MNHNS, CDR2 SASEGT. CDR3 sequence reads: CASSEWGLVGASSGANVLTF. The CDR3 DNA reads as TGTGCCAGCAGTGAATGGGGACTAGTGGGGGCTTCATCTGGGGCCAACGTCCTGACTTTC.

This clone has only one observation. This chain links TRBV29-1 with TRBJ2-7; the match to TRBD1 covers 8 bases. Germline values: CDR1 SQVTM, CDR2 ANQGSEA. V lost 5 bases to trimming and J lost 6 bases; unmatched junction nucleotides: 6. The CDR3 runs 12 residues. CDR3 in DNA: TGCAGCGTTCGACAGGGGAAGGGCGAGCAGTACGTC. Protein product: CSVRQGKGEQYV.

The chain has TRBV4-1 and TRBJ2-1; a weak D match, TRBD1 (5 bases). Trimming removed 0 bases from V and 10 bases from J, with 16 bases in between. CDR1 MGHRA and CDR2 YSYEKL come from the germline V gene. This CDR3 has 15 residues. CDR3 sequence: CASSQEDRSSREQFF. For the CDR3, the DNA is TGCGCCAGCAGCCAAGAAGACAGATCCTCCCGGGAGCAGTTCTTC.

The chain carries TRBV7-2 and TRBJ2-1; maybe TRBD2 (5 bases). Germline values: CDR1 SGHTA, CDR2 FQGNSA. This CDR3 is 13 amino acids long. The V end was cut by 1 base, the J end by 8 bases, with 9 bases between. DNA of the CDR3: TGTGCCAGCAGCTTAGTAGTGAGGGATGAGCAGTTCTTC. It translates to CASSLVVRDEQFF.

The J gene is TRBJ1-1, the V gene TRBV27; weak D call: TRBD1 (6 bases). CDR1 and CDR2 from the germline V gene are MNHEY and SMNVEV (reference sequence). Trimming pared 1 base from V and 1 base from J, leaving 10 bases between. The CDR3 totals 15 residues. The CDR3 DNA is TGTGCCAGCAGTTTATATGGGACACAGAACACTGAAGCTTTCTTT. This translates into CASSLYGTQNTEAFF.

V usage is TRBV12-3 or TRBV12-4 and J usage is TRBJ2-7, with TRBD2 as a possible D gene (6 bases). V was trimmed by 6 bases and J by 6 bases, leaving 12 bases between them. The CDR3 is 12 residues long. The CDR3 sequence: CASRRLGTEQYF. The CDR3, as DNA: TGTGCCAGCAGAAGACTAGGAACCGAGCAGTACTTC.

This clone was recorded once. The rearrangement uses TRBV25-1 and TRBJ2-1, with TRBD2 matching 14 bases. The V gene's germline CDR1 is MGHDK and CDR2 SYGVNS. CDR3 size: 18 residues. The V segment lost 2 bases and the J segment 4 bases; nucleotides outside the gene matches: 7. The CDR3 nucleotides read TGTGCCAGCAGTGAACCCGGACTAGCGGGGGGCCCGTACAATGAGCAGTTCTTC. Protein: CASSEPGLAGGPYNEQFF.

This clone was seen a single time. This chain joins TRBV10-3 and TRBJ2-3; no firm D call. Germline V gene sequence: CDR1 ENHRY, CDR2 SYGVKD. V was cut by 7 bases and J by 1 base, with 12 bases left in between. This CDR3 is built from 14 residues. For the CDR3, the DNA is TGTGCCATCACCGGCGGAGTAGGCACAGATACGCAGTATTTT. It codes for CAITGGVGTDTQYF.

CDR3 nucleotide sequence: TGTGCCAGCAGCCAAGATTTCCAGCGGGGTAATGAGCAGTTCTTC. Protein: CASSQDFQRGNEQFF. This chain joins TRBV3-1 (or the pseudogene TRBV3-2) and TRBJ2-1; 7 bases align to TRBD2. The CDR3 has 15 amino acids. Losses at the gene ends were 0 bases for V and 7 bases for J; bases not matched to a gene: 6. Germline loops: CDR1 LGHDT, CDR2 YNNKEL (reference sequence).

As for this clone: Other nucleotide sequences in the sample specify the same CDR3. The chain is built from TRBV4-3 and TRBJ2-3; maybe TRBD1 (5 bases). The germline V gene encodes CDR1 LGHNA and CDR2 YSLEER. The CDR3 is made up of 13 amino acids. V was pared by 0 bases and J by 6 bases, with 7 bases between. The DNA of the CDR3 is TGCGCCAGCAGCCAAGATAGGGGCGATACGCAGTATTTT. It codes for CASSQDRGDTQYF.

This sequence joins TRBV10-1 and TRBJ2-3; no definite D call. The CDR3 length is 14 residues. Trimming pared 3 bases from V and 1 base from J, leaving 8 bases between. CDR1 is WNHNN and CDR2 is SYGVQD in the germline V gene (reference sequence). The CDR3 loop reads CASSDPSRTDTQYF. CDR3 bases: TGCGCCAGCAGTGATCCCTCCCGCACAGATACGCAGTATTTT.

The count of this clone is one. The chain joins TRBV11-2 to TRBJ2-7; tentative D call: TRBD2 (6 bases). Germline V lookup: CDR1 SGHAT, CDR2 FQNNGV. Trimming removed 1 base at V and 6 bases at J, with 10 bases between. This CDR3 spans 13 amino acids. CDR3 sequence (DNA): TGTGCCAGCAGCTTAGGAATGGGACTCGAGCAGTACTTC. Protein sequence: CASSLGMGLEQYF.

The rearrangement links TRBV29-1 to TRBJ2-7, with D tentatively TRBD1 (6 bases). There are 17 residues in the CDR3. CDR1 is SQVTM, CDR2 ANQGSEA, per germline. V shed 5 bases and J shed 0 bases, with 23 bases lying between them. CDR3 region: CSVSRRLGAEASYEQYF. CDR3 nucleotides: TGCAGCGTTTCACGCCGTCTGGGGGCGGAGGCCTCCTACGAGCAGTACTTC.

The rearrangement links TRBV18 to TRBJ1-4, with TRBD1 matching 7 bases. Germline CDR1 reads KGHSH; CDR2 reads LQKENI. The ends lost 2 bases at V and 7 bases at J; junction bases unmatched: 7. This CDR3 contains 15 residues. The CDR3 DNA follows: TGTGCCAGCTCACCATCGAAGGGGGCAGGTGAAAAACTGTTTTTT. Translation gives CASSPSKGAGEKLFF. The full variable domain, with the rest looked up from reference TRBV18 and TRBJ1-4, is NAGVMQNPRHLVRRRGQEARLRCSPMKGHSHVYWYRQLPEEGLKFMVYLQKENIIDESGMPKERFSAEFPKEGPSILRIQQVVRGDSAAYFCASSPSKGAGEKLFFGSGTQLSVL.

The V and J genes are TRBV18 and TRBJ1-2; D gene unclear. Trimming left V 5 bases short and J 0 bases short, with 10 bases between. CDR1 and CDR2 from the germline V gene are KGHSH and LQKENI. CDR3 length: 14 amino acids. The CDR3 loop reads CASSETSTNYGYTF. DNA for the CDR3: TGTGCCAGCTCAGAAACTTCCACTAACTATGGCTACACCTTC.

The chain employs TRBV10-3 and TRBJ2-3; weak D call: TRBD2 (5 bases). There are 15 residues in the CDR3. The germline V and J ends were trimmed by 5 bases and 1 base, with 13 bases remaining between them. Germline CDR1 ENHRY, CDR2 SYGVKD. The CDR3 region is CAISRDPFRTDTQYF. CDR3 bases: TGTGCCATCAGTCGGGATCCCTTCCGCACAGATACGCAGTATTTT.

The chain joins TRBV24-1 to TRBJ2-1; 8 bases fit TRBD2. V trimming: 1 base; J trimming: 5 bases; junction bases outside the gene matches: 9. CDR3 size: 17 residues. The V gene's germline CDR1 is KGHDR and CDR2 SFDVKD. The CDR3 DNA sequence: TGTGCCACCAGTGATTTACGACGGGGGGGCGATAACAATGAGCAGTTCTTC. Translation gives CATSDLRRGGDNNEQFF.

The CDR3 DNA reads as TGTGCCGCGGGACAGGGTGGTTTTGAAAAACTGTTTTTT. Amino acids: CAAGQGGFEKLFF. The chain employs TRBV24-1 and TRBJ1-4; 9 bases map to TRBD1. The CDR3 covers 13 residues. Germline lookup yields CDR1 KGHDR and CDR2 SFDVKD. Germline trimming cut 12 bases from V and 7 bases from J; bases unmatched to any gene: 8.

The chain employs TRBV4-3 and TRBJ2-2, with D perhaps matching TRBD1 (6 bases). Germline V CDR1 and CDR2: LGHNA, YSLEER. This CDR3 comprises 15 residues. V was pared by 0 bases and J by 4 bases, with 9 bases between. CDR3 region: CASSQEGAFTGELFF. Here the CDR3 DNA reads TGCGCCAGCAGCCAAGAGGGGGCTTTCACCGGGGAGCTGTTTTTT.